Presented here are 19 T cell receptor beta chains from one specimen sequenced in a study of blood T cell repertoires in COVID-19. Measured with immunoSEQ multiplex PCR; TCRdb has only the in-frame clones, and not every one. The sample lists under 200,000 clones, roughly 80% occurring once. Sequenced material: peripheral blood. The receptors here all came from a man aged 60-69 years with acute or convalescent COVID-19.

This clone showed up just a few times. The chain employs TRBV2 and TRBJ2-1; TRBD2 agrees at 9 bases. The CDR3 has 18 amino acids. The germline V gene encodes CDR1 SNHLY and CDR2 FYNNEI. The J segment lost 0 bases and the V segment lost 1 base, leaving 7 bases of the junction unmatched. CDR3 nucleotide sequence: TGTGCCAGCAGTGAAGGACTAGCGGCCCTTAGCTCCTACAATGAGCAGTTCTTC. Translating gives CASSEGLAALSSYNEQFF.

This clone was seen more than once but under ten times. This chain joins TRBV4-2 and TRBJ2-7, with TRBD2 matching 12 bases. Germline CDR1 is LGHNA and CDR2 is YNFKEQ. The CDR3 loop spans 15 amino acids. V lost 4 bases, J lost 4 bases, and 5 bases stayed unmatched. In DNA form, the CDR3 reads TGTGCCAGCAGCCCATCGACTAGCGGGAGTTACGAGCAGTACTTC. It codes for CASSPSTSGSYEQYF.

The gene calls are TRBV28 and TRBJ2-5; no clear D. Germline CDR1 reads MDHEN; CDR2 reads SYDVKM. Trimming removed 5 bases from V and 4 bases from J, with 17 bases in between. The CDR3 is 15 amino acids. This chain's CDR3 is CASSPRFRLGETQYF. The CDR3 nucleotides are TGTGCCAGCAGTCCCAGGTTCAGGCTGGGAGAGACCCAGTACTTC. The whole variable domain, filled in from reference TRBV28 and TRBJ2-5, reads DVKVTQSSRYLVKRTGEKVFLECVQDMDHENMFWYRQDPGLGLRLIYFSYDVKMKEKGDIPEGYSVSREKKERFSLILESASTNQTSMYLCASSPRFRLGETQYFGPGTRLLVL.

The chain combines TRBV6-5 with TRBJ1-1, with a tentative D call TRBD1 (5 bases). Germline values: CDR1 MNHEY, CDR2 SVGAGI. The CDR3 spans 15 residues. Trimming took off 8 bases at V and 3 bases at J, with 19 bases between the two ends. Here the CDR3 reads CASSVGAGVDTEAFF. CDR3 DNA sequence: TGTGCCAGCTCGGTTGGGGCGGGGGTCGACACTGAAGCTTTCTTT.

CDR3 bases: TGTGCCAGTAGTACCCTGGTAGGCGGTCAGCCCCAGCATTTT. Translating it yields CASSTLVGGQPQHF. The chain uses TRBV19 and TRBJ1-5; D gene unclear. Per the germline V gene, CDR1 is LNHDA and CDR2 is SQIVND (reference sequence). Trimming left V 4 bases short and J 6 bases short, with 13 bases between. The CDR3 contains 14 residues. Together with reference TRBV19 and TRBJ1-5, the CDR3 gives the full variable domain: DGGITQSPKYLFRKEGQNVTLSCEQNLNHDAMYWYRQDPGQGLRLIYYSQIVNDFQKGDIAEGYSVSREKKESFPLTVTSAQKNPTAFYLCASSTLVGGQPQHFGDGTRLSIL.

The gene calls are TRBV6-6 and TRBJ1-3; 7 nucleotides line up with TRBD1. With V trimmed by 8 bases and J by 4 bases, 5 bases remained unmatched. There are 13 residues in the CDR3. Germline CDR1 reads MNHNY; CDR2 reads SVGAGI (reference sequence). CDR3 in amino acids: CASDRDGGNTIYF. The CDR3 nucleotides are TGTGCCAGCGACAGGGACGGGGGAAACACCATATATTTT.

This clone was picked up one time. This chain joins TRBV4-3 and TRBJ2-1; 10 positions match TRBD2. The V and J ends lost 6 bases and 10 bases, in that order; junction bases with no gene match: 15. Per the germline V gene, CDR1 is LGHNA and CDR2 is YSLEER. CDR3 size: 16 residues. The CDR3 DNA sequence: TGCGCCAGCAGGGCGATCCTAGCGGGGGAGCTCGGGGAGCAGTTCTTC. Protein: CASRAILAGELGEQFF.

The table lists this clone with a count of one. The rearrangement joins TRBV18 to TRBJ1-1; D may be TRBD1 (5 bases). Deletions cut 1 base from V and 3 bases from J, with 12 bases between. The CDR3 totals 15 residues. CDR1 is KGHSH, CDR2 LQKENI, per germline. The CDR3 bases are TGTGCCAGCTCACCACTCCGGGTCAGGGACACTGAAGCTTTCTTT. Encoded protein: CASSPLRVRDTEAFF.

The chain employs TRBV6-1 and TRBJ2-1; tentatively, D is TRBD2 (7 bases). CDR1 and CDR2 (germline): MNHNS, SASEGT. Trimming left V 0 bases short and J 6 bases short, with 12 bases between. The CDR3 spans 15 residues. CDR3 residues: CASSEAGGGTNEQFF. CDR3 sequence (DNA): TGTGCCAGCAGTGAAGCGGGAGGGGGGACCAATGAGCAGTTCTTC.

The chain combines TRBV29-1 with TRBJ2-3; 9 bases fit TRBD2. The CDR3 has 16 residues. Germline lookup yields CDR1 SQVTM and CDR2 ANQGSEA. The V segment lost 1 base and the J segment 5 bases; nucleotides outside the gene matches: 10. The CDR3 coding sequence is TGCAGCGTTGAAGGAACCTTAGCGGGAGTGGTAGATACGCAGTATTTT. Its protein is CSVEGTLAGVVDTQYF.

To note about this clone: Different DNA sequences within this sample yield the same CDR3. The chain recombines TRBV20-1 with TRBJ2-7, with 7 bases lining up with TRBD2. Per germline, CDR1 DFQATT and CDR2 SNEGSKA (reference sequence). The CDR3 totals 11 residues. With V trimmed by 4 bases and J by 5 bases, 2 bases remained unmatched. CDR3 residues: CSATSGHEQYF. The CDR3 DNA is TGCAGTGCTACTAGCGGCCACGAGCAGTACTTC.

This clone appeared a single time. V usage is TRBV21-1 and J usage is TRBJ2-2; the listed D gene, TRBD2, was not tested against the DNA. TRBV21-1 is marked as a pseudogene. The CDR3 loop spans 16 amino acids. In nucleotides, the CDR3 is TGTGCCAGCAGCAAAGAAATCCGCGCGAACACCGGGGAGCTGTTTTTT. This gives the protein CASSKEIRANTGELFF.

This chain uses TRBV12-3 or TRBV12-4 with TRBJ1-2; D ambiguous. The V and J ends lost 7 bases and 6 bases respectively, with 12 bases between them. The CDR3 spans 12 residues. The chain's CDR3 is CASTREGDGYTF. The CDR3 DNA sequence: TGTGCCAGCACCCGGGAGGGCGATGGCTACACCTTC.

V gene TRBV3-1 (or the pseudogene TRBV3-2) combines with J gene TRBJ1-4; D possibly corresponds to TRBD1 (6 bases). The germline V gene encodes CDR1 LGHDT and CDR2 YNNKEL (reference sequence). Deletions cut 1 base from V and 11 bases from J, with 11 bases between. The CDR3 has 13 amino acids. CDR3 region: CASSQGDIMKLFF. The CDR3 DNA follows: TGTGCCAGCAGCCAAGGGGACATAATGAAACTGTTTTTT.

V usage is TRBV12-5 and J usage is TRBJ1-2; D perhaps matches TRBD1 (6 bases). This CDR3 comprises 12 residues. Germline CDR1 LGHNT, CDR2 FRNRAP. V lost 6 bases to trimming and J lost 13 bases, with 18 bases between them. The CDR3 sequence is CASGAAGGALTF. The CDR3 DNA is TGTGCTAGTGGGGCTGCGGGGGGCGCCCTCACCTTC.

The chain joins TRBV4-2 to TRBJ2-7; D might be TRBD1 (6 bases). The CDR3 spans 14 residues. The germline V gene encodes CDR1 LGHNA and CDR2 YNFKEQ. V was trimmed by 4 bases and J by 0 bases, leaving 10 bases between them. The CDR3 nucleotides are TGTGCCAGCAGCCTGCAGGGGAGCTCCTACGAGCAGTACTTC. This gives the protein CASSLQGSSYEQYF.

This clone has more than one count but fewer than ten. This rearrangement joins TRBV4-1 to TRBJ2-7; 9 positions match TRBD1. Trimming took 6 bases from V and 3 from J; bases not matched to a gene: 3. The germline V gene has CDR1 MGHRA and CDR2 YSYEKL. This CDR3 contains 13 residues. CDR3 protein: CASRRTGDYEQYF. As DNA, the CDR3 is TGCGCCAGCAGGAGGACAGGGGACTACGAGCAGTACTTC.

The chain carries TRBV4-3 and TRBJ1-3; D unclear. Germline values: CDR1 LGHNA, CDR2 YSLEER. CDR3 length: 17 amino acids. Trimming left V 0 bases short and J 4 bases short, with 16 bases between. Here the CDR3 DNA reads TGCGCCAGCAGCCAAGAATTGTCCAGGATGCTCGGAAACACCATATATTTT. It is translated as CASSQELSRMLGNTIYF.

This chain uses TRBV5-6 with TRBJ1-5; weak D call: TRBD1 (6 bases). With 3 bases removed from V and 2 bases from J, the gap between germline ends came to 9 bases. Germline lookup yields CDR1 SGHDT and CDR2 YYEEEE. This CDR3 is built from 14 residues. CDR3 protein: CASSWGPGNQPQHF. In nucleotides, the CDR3 is TGTGCCAGCAGCTGGGGGCCTGGCAATCAGCCCCAGCATTTT.